The 2 T cell receptor beta chains given below trace back to one sample, sequenced in a study of T-cell reconstitution after alpha-beta-depleted transplantation in children (dated by TCRdb to the mid-2010s). Libraries were constructed by PCR. Instrument on record: Illumina HiSeq 2500. To normalize quantification of the TCRbeta repertoire, the TCR libraries were built with molecular barcoding that relied on unique molecular identifiers. TCRdb itself trimmed the public reads at Q25 with fastp, ran MiXCR and retained productive beta chains. Identical CDR3 protein sequences are pooled into one entry, listed with their most common genes and DNA. The sample table holds fewer than 700,000 distinct CDR3 sequences, of which 10% to 15% were seen once. The ten most abundant clones make up around 2% of the sample. Taken with the paper, the label for treatment or condition translates to: allogeneic hematopoietic cell transplantation with graft depleted of TCRalphabeta T cells and CD19 B cells.

Sequencing was performed on PBMCs, mostly from graft donor cells, taken 360 days after TCRalphabeta/CD19-depleted stem cell transplant. All receptors come from a male patient younger than 18 who had a stem cell transplant for acute myeloid leukemia, so the T cells may come from the graft donor.

This rearrangement joins TRBV5-1 to TRBJ2-2, with TRBD2 matching over 13 bases. Trimming took 6 bases from V and 6 from J; bases not matched to a gene: 17. The CDR3 sequence is 19 residues long. Germline loops: CDR1 SGHRS, CDR2 YFSETQ. The CDR3 nucleotides are TGCGCCAGCATGCAACTAGCGGGAGGGCCGTCGGATTGGTCCGGGGAGCTGTTTTTT. Translation: CASMQLAGGPSDWSGELFF.

This clonotype was counted a few times. This chain links TRBV4-3 with TRBJ2-7, with D possibly being TRBD2 (7 bases). Trimming cost V 4 bases and J 3 bases, with 16 bases left between them. The germline CDR1 and CDR2 sequences are LGHNA and YSLEER. CDR3 length: 15 residues. The CDR3 DNA reads TGCGCCAGCAGCCGACCTAGGGGGGGGTTCTACGAGCAGTACTTC. It encodes CASSRPRGGFYEQYF.